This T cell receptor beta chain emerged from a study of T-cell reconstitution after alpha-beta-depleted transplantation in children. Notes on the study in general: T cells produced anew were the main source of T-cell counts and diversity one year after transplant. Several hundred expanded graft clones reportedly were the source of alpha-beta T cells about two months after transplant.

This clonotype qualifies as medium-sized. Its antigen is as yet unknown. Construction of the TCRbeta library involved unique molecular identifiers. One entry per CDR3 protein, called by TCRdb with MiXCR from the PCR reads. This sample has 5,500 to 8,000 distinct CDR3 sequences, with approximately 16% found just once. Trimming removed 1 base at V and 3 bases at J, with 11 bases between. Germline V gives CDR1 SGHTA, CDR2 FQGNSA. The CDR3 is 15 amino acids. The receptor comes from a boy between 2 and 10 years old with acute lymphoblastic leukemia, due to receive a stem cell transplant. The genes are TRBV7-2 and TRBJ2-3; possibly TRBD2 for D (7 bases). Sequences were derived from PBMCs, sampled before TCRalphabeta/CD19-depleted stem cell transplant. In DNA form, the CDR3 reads TGTGCCAGCAGCTTAGGGGGGGGCGGGACAGATACGCAGTATTTT. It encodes CASSLGGGGTDTQYF. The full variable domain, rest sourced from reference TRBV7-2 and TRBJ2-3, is GAGVSQSPSNKVTEKGKDVELRCDPISGHTALYWYRQSLGQGLEFLIYFQGNSAPDKSGLPSDRFSAERTGGSVSTLTIQRTQQEDSAVYLCASSLGGGGTDTQYFGPGTRLTVL.